This TCR beta chain was retrieved from a study of cytomegalovirus exposure and HLA in healthy donors. Overall study results and limits: Earlier analysis found most TCR beta V segments productive about 90% or about 30% of the time. A later analysis showed TCR association rates differing by HLA locus, peaking at DRB1 and lowest at HLA-C. With high specificity and sensitivity, the classifier reportedly diagnosed cytomegalovirus status. As a later analysis showed, a missense DCLRE1C variant was linked to trimming of TCR beta V- and J-genes.

With V trimmed by 5 bases and J by 4 bases, 26 bases remained unmatched. The CDR3 length is 21 residues. The germline CDR1 and CDR2 sequences are MNHEY and SMNVEV (reference sequence). The PCR ran on 60 Vbeta and 13 Jbeta primers. Clones were sequenced by immunoSEQ multiplex PCR, and TCRdb holds only the in-frame ones, with some missing. The sample includes approximately 110,000 clones, 74% of them seen just once. Turning to this clone: Its antigen is still unknown.

The J gene is TRBJ2-7, the V gene TRBV27; 10 bases line up with TRBD1. Sequencing was done on a sample of PBMCs. The origin of this receptor is a man aged 45 to 65 in good health and CMV-seropositive. CDR3 loop: CASSPNRQGATLKGGPYEQYF. The CDR3, as DNA: TGTGCCAGCAGTCCCAATCGACAGGGGGCAACTTTGAAGGGAGGGCCGTACGAGCAGTACTTC.